This passage covers 9 T cell receptor beta chains from one sample sequenced in a study of blood T cell repertoires in COVID-19. Sequencing used immunoSEQ multiplex PCR; TCRdb keeps in-frame clones, though not all of them. The repertoire consists of around 26,000 clones, with more than 70% occurring once and the leading ten covering 2% to 3%. Sequenced material: peripheral blood. The receptors shown here come from a human donor in a cohort sampled during active COVID-19.

The CDR3 sequence: CASSDRGRDEKLFF. In DNA, the CDR3 is TGTGCCAGCAGCGACAGGGGGCGGGATGAAAAACTGTTTTTT. The V call is TRBV2, the J call TRBJ1-4; 10 bases match TRBD1. This CDR3 contains 14 residues. Unmatched junction bases numbered 4, after V lost 6 bases and J lost 6 bases. Germline V gene data show CDR1 as SNHLY and CDR2 as FYNNEI.

The CDR3 region has the DNA TGTGCCAGCAGCCCCCCCAGGCAGGAACACACTGAAGCTTTCTTT. It specifies CASSPPRQEHTEAFF. V gene TRBV3-1 (or the pseudogene TRBV3-2) combines with J gene TRBJ1-1; D remains ambiguous. This CDR3 comprises 15 residues. The germline V and J ends were trimmed by 4 bases and 3 bases, with 15 bases remaining between them. CDR1 LGHDT and CDR2 YNNKEL come from the germline V gene (reference sequence).

This clone was picked up one time. The genes are TRBV28 and TRBJ1-6; possible D gene TRBD1, 6 bases. This CDR3 region has 16 residues. The germline V and J ends were trimmed by 3 bases and 10 bases, with 19 bases remaining between them. In germline, CDR1 is MDHEN, CDR2 SYDVKM. CDR3 sequence (DNA): TGTGCCAGCAGTTTTTCACCATCAGGGGTGCGGTCACCCCTCCACTTT. Translation: CASSFSPSGVRSPLHF.

This chain links TRBV10-1 with TRBJ2-7; the D gene is possibly TRBD1 (6 bases). Germline V CDR1 and CDR2: WNHNN, SYGVQD (reference sequence). V lost 10 bases and J 7 bases, leaving 26 bases between the germline ends. The CDR3 is made up of 15 amino acids. In nucleotides, the CDR3 is TGCGCCACCCTATCTTCGACCCAGGGGACCGGGGAGCAGTACTTC. Its protein is CATLSSTQGTGEQYF.

This chain joins TRBV7-9 and TRBJ1-2, with a tentative D call TRBD1 (5 bases). Per the germline V gene, CDR1 is SEHNR and CDR2 is FQNEAQ (reference sequence). The V gene lost 5 bases and the J gene lost 7 bases, with 23 bases spanning the gap. The CDR3 totals 16 residues. CDR3 sequence: CASSLPFGREEAGYTF. The DNA for the CDR3 is TGTGCCAGCAGCCTACCCTTTGGCAGGGAAGAAGCTGGCTACACCTTC.

This clone showed up just once. This chain joins TRBV5-6 and TRBJ2-2, with TRBD2 matching 12 bases. Germline lookup yields CDR1 SGHDT and CDR2 YYEEEE. The CDR3 has 15 amino acids. With 4 bases clipped from V and 4 bases from J, the junction kept 2 bases outside the gene matches. DNA of the CDR3: TGTGCCAGCAGCCGGACTAGCGGGGCCACCGGGGAGCTGTTTTTT. Translated: CASSRTSGATGELFF.

This rearrangement joins TRBV9 to TRBJ2-7; D is possibly TRBD2 (6 bases). The V gene lost 4 bases and the J gene lost 2 bases, with 16 bases spanning the gap. The germline gives CDR1 SGDLS, CDR2 YYNGEE. The CDR3 is 15 amino acids. In nucleotides, the CDR3 is TGTGCCAGCAGCCCCTCGGCGGGGAGTACCTACGAGCAGTACTTC. This sequence encodes CASSPSAGSTYEQYF.

The chain has TRBV5-4 and TRBJ1-1; the D gene is possibly TRBD1 (6 bases). CDR3 length: 15 amino acids. Trimming shortened V by 0 bases and J by 1 base, and 10 bases separated the two germline ends. In germline, CDR1 is SGHNT, CDR2 YYREEE (reference sequence). CDR3 DNA: TGTGCCAGCAGCTTGGTTACAGGGAGGAACACTGAAGCTTTCTTT. Translated, it gives CASSLVTGRNTEAFF.

Here the CDR3 DNA reads TGTGCCAGCAGTCCCCTAACGCGTGCGGGCTACACCTTC. It encodes CASSPLTRAGYTF. J is TRBJ1-2 and V is TRBV28, with D uncertain. Germline assignment: CDR1 MDHEN and CDR2 SYDVKM. Trimming left V 5 bases short and J 8 bases short, with 15 bases between. The CDR3 loop spans 13 amino acids.